This T cell receptor beta chain was sequenced for a study of shared clonotypes between healthy human individuals. Study-wide context: Serving as donors were two women and three men, whose ages spanned 18 to 49. Study-level findings and limits: Clonotype sharing among donors was thought likely to change with sequencing depth.

Only CD45RO-negative cells positively selected for CCR7 counted as naive CD8 cells, so terminally differentiated effector memory CD45RA+ cells were excluded. The study drew its donors from healthy HIV-negative adults without recent acute infections or vaccinations. In regard to this clone: Antigen: not known.

The CDR3 covers 16 residues. From germline, CDR1 is SGHDT and CDR2 YYEEEE. Trimming took 0 bases from V and 1 from J, leaving 10 bases between them. Measured with immunoSEQ multiplex PCR; TCRdb has only the in-frame clones, and not every one. In the table there are approximately 2,000,000 clones, about 94% of which are singletons. The source is a man aged 18 to 30 in good health. Some clones in this sample may be carry-over from other donors' samples. The specimen was naive CD8+ T cells from PBMCs. The chain links TRBV5-6 to TRBJ2-2; D is unclear. In DNA form, the CDR3 reads TGTGCCAGCAGCTTGGCCGTTAGCCTGAACACCGGGGAGCTGTTTTTT. Translated: CASSLAVSLNTGELFF.